The 7 T cell receptor beta chains below all came from one sample that was sequenced in a study of CD8+ T cells in alopecia areata. RNA was extracted and reverse transcribed into cDNA as the sequencing template. Method: immunoSEQ multiplex PCR; TCRdb's copy keeps in-frame clones and lacks some. The table lists 80,000 to 100,000 clones, roughly two fifths of them singletons. The sequenced sample consisted of CD4+ T cells sorted from blood. Every receptor here comes from a human donor with alopecia areata.

This clone was recorded once. The V gene is TRBV7-2, the J gene TRBJ2-5, with a tentative D call TRBD2 (6 bases). Germline V lookup: CDR1 SGHTA, CDR2 FQGNSA. The CDR3 has 13 amino acids. The V end was cut by 1 base, the J end by 4 bases, with 7 bases between. The CDR3 here is CASSLVGGETQYF. The DNA for the CDR3 is TGTGCCAGCAGCTTAGTGGGGGGAGAGACCCAGTACTTC.

This chain uses TRBV15 with TRBJ2-7, with D possibly being TRBD1 (6 bases). V shed 8 bases and J shed 0 bases, with 14 bases lying between them. The CDR3 is 14 residues long. Germline-derived CDR1 and CDR2 are LNHNV and YYDKDF (reference sequence). The CDR3 loop is CATRDQGSSYEQYF. In DNA form, the CDR3 reads TGTGCCACCCGGGATCAGGGGAGCTCCTACGAGCAGTACTTC.

This sequence joins TRBV29-1 and TRBJ2-7; TRBD1 aligns across 11 bases. Per the germline V gene, CDR1 is SQVTM and CDR2 is ANQGSEA. Trimming took 6 bases from V and 4 from J; bases not matched to a gene: 11. The CDR3 is 15 residues long. The CDR3, as DNA: TGCAGCGTCAGGAGGGGCGGGACAGGGGGGTACGAGCAGTACTTC. It encodes CSVRRGGTGGYEQYF.

This clone was observed at least ten times. The rearrangement joins TRBV4-1 to TRBJ2-2, with 7 positions matching TRBD2. The CDR3 is 15 amino acids. From germline, CDR1 is MGHRA and CDR2 YSYEKL. Trimming cost V 3 bases and J 6 bases; bases outside gene matches: 7. The CDR3 loop is CASSHGDGRSGELFF. CDR3 coding DNA: TGCGCCAGCAGCCACGGTGACGGGAGGTCCGGGGAGCTGTTTTTT.

This clone has only a few counts. V gene TRBV25-1 combines with J gene TRBJ2-5; no reliable D call. V was pared by 1 base and J by 1 base, with 7 bases between. The germline gives CDR1 MGHDK, CDR2 SYGVNS. The CDR3 length is 14 residues. CDR3 sequence (DNA): TGTGCCAGCAGTGAATCCAACGCCCAAGAGACCCAGTACTTC. This codes for CASSESNAQETQYF.

The rearrangement joins TRBV7-9 to TRBJ2-3; 8 bases are a match to TRBD2. Per germline, CDR1 SEHNR and CDR2 FQNEAQ (reference sequence). With 2 bases clipped from V and 0 bases from J, the junction kept 1 base outside the gene matches. This CDR3 is built from 15 residues. The CDR3 DNA reads TGTGCCAGCAGCTTATTAGCGGGGAGCACAGATACGCAGTATTTT. Translation: CASSLLAGSTDTQYF.

The J gene is TRBJ1-1, the V gene TRBV7-2, with D possibly TRBD1 on 5 matching bases. CDR3 length: 15 amino acids. Germline assignment: CDR1 SGHTA and CDR2 FQGNSA. Trimming removed 1 base from V and 3 bases from J, with 12 bases in between. CDR3 in DNA: TGTGCCAGCAGCTTAGGTTGGGACGGCCACACTGAAGCTTTCTTT. As protein: CASSLGWDGHTEAFF.